A single sample is the source of the 29 T cell receptor beta chains below, sequenced in a study of cytomegalovirus exposure and HLA in healthy donors (dated by TCRdb to 2017 to 2019). The protocol used for the library was the immunoSEQ multiplex PCR assay. Held by TCRdb, this immuneACCESS table contains in-frame sequences only and omits some clones. Under half of the omission traces to an unresolved V gene where checked; the cause of the rest is unknown. For this sample there are 100,000 to 150,000 clones; roughly 87% appear just once. 0.95% to 1.5% of the sample is taken by the ten largest. The sample comprised PBMCs. These receptors all stem from a woman aged 18-35 years in good health and CMV-seronegative.

V and J are TRBV6-1 and TRBJ1-6, with 7 bases fitting TRBD1. Germline assignment: CDR1 MNHNS and CDR2 SASEGT. The CDR3 has 15 amino acids. Trimming cost V 4 bases and J 10 bases; bases outside gene matches: 10. CDR3 nucleotides: TGTGCCAGCAGTGGGTCCGGGACAGTCACGTCACCCCTCCACTTT. It yields the protein CASSGSGTVTSPLHF.

This chain connects TRBV29-1 to TRBJ1-2; 7 nucleotides line up with TRBD1. This CDR3 comprises 13 residues. Trimming at V came to 7 bases and at J to 3 bases, leaving 8 bases not matched to a gene. Per germline, CDR1 SQVTM and CDR2 ANQGSEA. The CDR3 sequence: CSARTGGDYGYTF. The CDR3 DNA sequence: TGCAGCGCTAGGACAGGCGGTGACTATGGCTACACCTTC.

The chain couples TRBV4-1 to TRBJ2-6; perhaps TRBD2 as D (5 bases). Trimming removed 8 bases from V and 2 bases from J, with 10 bases in between. The CDR3 sequence is 14 residues long. Germline loops: CDR1 MGHRA, CDR2 YSYEKL. This CDR3 reads CASAGRTGANVLTF. The CDR3 nucleotides are TGCGCCAGCGCGGGTCGAACTGGGGCCAACGTCCTGACTTTC.

The V gene is TRBV19, the J gene TRBJ1-4; D perhaps matches TRBD1 (6 bases). The CDR3 totals 13 residues. V lost 6 bases, J lost 7 bases, and 12 bases lay in between. Germline-derived CDR1 and CDR2 are LNHDA and SQIVND (reference sequence). This CDR3 is CASRTTGSEKLFF. CDR3 DNA sequence: TGTGCCAGTAGGACGACAGGATCTGAAAAACTGTTTTTT.

The genes are TRBV5-6 and TRBJ1-6, with 9 nucleotides matching TRBD1. Trimming took 4 bases from V and 6 from J; bases not matched to a gene: 2. CDR3 length: 14 residues. Germline V gene data show CDR1 as SGHDT and CDR2 as YYEEEE. The CDR3 bases are TGTGCCAGCAGCCGGACAGGGGCTAATTCACCCCTCCACTTT. Translated: CASSRTGANSPLHF. Together with reference TRBV5-6 and TRBJ1-6, the CDR3 gives the full variable domain: DAGVTQSPTHLIKTRGQQVTLRCSPKSGHDTVSWYQQALGQGPQFIFQYYEEEERQRGNFPDRFSGHQFPNYSSELNVNALLLGDSALYLCASSRTGANSPLHFGNGTRLTVT.

The chain has TRBV27 and TRBJ1-5; perhaps TRBD1 as D (6 bases). CDR1 MNHEY and CDR2 SMNVEV come from the germline V gene (reference sequence). CDR3 size: 12 residues. Trimming left V 6 bases short and J 10 bases short, with 13 bases between. CDR3 DNA: TGTGCCAGCAGGGAGTGGGGGGGCCCCCAGCATTTT. Translated, it gives CASREWGGPQHF.

The chain is built from TRBV6-5 and TRBJ1-2, with unresolved D. The V and J ends lost 7 bases and 2 bases respectively, with 8 bases between them. The CDR3 extends over 12 amino acids. Germline V lookup: CDR1 MNHEY, CDR2 SVGAGI. The CDR3 DNA reads TGTGCCAGCAAGGAGCGGAACTATGGCTACACCTTC. It encodes CASKERNYGYTF.

This chain links TRBV2 with TRBJ2-1; a weak D match, TRBD2 (6 bases). CDR3 length: 13 residues. Germline CDR1 and CDR2: SNHLY and FYNNEI. V was shortened by 5 bases and J by 3 bases, with 8 bases between the two germline ends. CDR3 protein: CASSRGLYNEQFF. The CDR3 DNA sequence: TGTGCCAGCAGTCGGGGACTCTACAATGAGCAGTTCTTC.

The gene calls are TRBV5-6 and TRBJ1-2, with D unclear. CDR3 length: 14 amino acids. Trimming removed 0 bases at V and 3 bases at J, with 9 bases between. CDR1 is SGHDT and CDR2 is YYEEEE in the germline V gene. The CDR3 region has the DNA TGTGCCAGCAGCTTGGGCGGCTGGGACTATGGCTACACCTTC. Amino acids: CASSLGGWDYGYTF.

The V and J genes are TRBV20-1 and TRBJ2-7; TRBD2 might be the D (6 bases). Germline V gene sequence: CDR1 DFQATT, CDR2 SNEGSKA (reference sequence). V lost 1 base to trimming and J lost 6 bases, with 7 bases between them. The CDR3 length is 11 residues. CDR3 sequence (DNA): TGCAGTGCTAGAGGGGGGGTCGAGCAGTACTTC. Protein: CSARGGVEQYF.

This clone was detected once. The chain joins TRBV5-5 to TRBJ2-3; TRBD1 agrees at 9 bases. CDR1 and CDR2 (germline): SGHKS, YYEKEE (reference sequence). V lost 4 bases, J lost 4 bases, and 7 bases stayed unmatched. The CDR3 consists of 15 residues. CDR3 in amino acids: CASSRDRALSDTQYF. CDR3 sequence (DNA): TGTGCCAGCAGCCGGGACAGGGCTTTGTCAGATACGCAGTATTTT.

The CDR3 loop is CASSSDRGLRREKLFF. In DNA, the CDR3 is TGTGCCAGCAGCTCTGACAGGGGGCTTCGGAGAGAAAAACTGTTTTTT. This sequence joins TRBV11-2 and TRBJ1-4; 10 bases agree with TRBD1. In germline, CDR1 is SGHAT, CDR2 FQNNGV. The V and J ends lost 4 bases and 8 bases, in that order; junction bases with no gene match: 10. The CDR3 covers 16 residues.

The V call is TRBV7-3, the J call TRBJ1-2; 9 nucleotides align to TRBD1. V lost 5 bases to trimming and J lost 7 bases; unmatched junction nucleotides: 11. CDR1 SGHTA and CDR2 FQGTGA come from the germline V gene. The CDR3 has 15 amino acids. Here the CDR3 reads CASSASGQGLGGYTF. The CDR3 nucleotides read TGTGCCAGCAGCGCATCGGGACAGGGATTGGGTGGCTACACCTTC.

Many counts were recorded for this clone. The CDR3 DNA sequence: TGCGCCAGCAGCATAAGACAGGGCGGGCAGCCCCAGCATTTT. Its translation is CASSIRQGGQPQHF. This chain joins TRBV5-1 and TRBJ1-5; 7 bases agree with TRBD1. Germline lookup yields CDR1 SGHRS and CDR2 YFSETQ. V lost 4 bases and J lost 7; bases outside the gene matches: 8. The CDR3 spans 14 residues.

The chain employs TRBV27 and TRBJ1-4; 7 bases match TRBD1. This CDR3 region has 14 residues. Germline assignment: CDR1 MNHEY and CDR2 SMNVEV (reference sequence). V lost 3 bases, J lost 7 bases, and 5 bases stayed unmatched. CDR3 sequence: CASSFAGTAEKLFF. For the CDR3, the DNA is TGTGCCAGCAGTTTTGCCGGGACAGCTGAAAAACTGTTTTTT.

The chain recombines TRBV6-5 with TRBJ1-2; possible D gene TRBD1, 6 bases. The V and J ends lost 0 bases and 5 bases respectively, with 13 bases between them. The CDR3 is made up of 15 amino acids. CDR1 and CDR2 from the germline V gene are MNHEY and SVGAGI. The CDR3, as DNA: TGTGCCAGCAGTTACTCGCAGGACAGTTTTTATGGCTACACCTTC. Protein sequence: CASSYSQDSFYGYTF.

The V and J genes are TRBV6-5 and TRBJ2-1; D is undetermined. The CDR3 is 15 amino acids. The ends were cut back, 6 bases at V and 8 bases at J, with 20 bases in the middle. CDR1 and CDR2 from the germline V gene are MNHEY and SVGAGI. The CDR3 loop is CASRARNQYQYEQFF. CDR3 nucleotide sequence: TGTGCCAGCAGGGCCAGAAACCAATACCAATATGAGCAGTTCTTC.

V usage is TRBV5-1 and J usage is TRBJ2-1; 8 positions agree with TRBD2. The CDR3 loop spans 14 amino acids. Germline CDR1 SGHRS, CDR2 YFSETQ. The trim removed 2 bases at V and 8 bases at J, leaving 6 bases unmatched. CDR3 loop: CASSFGTSNYEQFF. The CDR3 DNA reads as TGCGCCAGCAGCTTCGGGACTAGTAACTATGAGCAGTTCTTC.

The V call is TRBV11-2, the J call TRBJ2-5; 7 nucleotides agree with TRBD1. V lost 3 bases, J lost 1 base, and 2 bases stayed unmatched. Germline V gene sequence: CDR1 SGHAT, CDR2 FQNNGV. CDR3 length equals 14 residues. CDR3 amino acids: CASSLRQGQETQYF. The DNA for the CDR3 is TGTGCCAGCAGCTTGAGACAGGGCCAAGAGACCCAGTACTTC.

The V call is TRBV2, the J call TRBJ2-5; TRBD2 matches at 10 bases. CDR3 size: 14 residues. Per germline, CDR1 SNHLY and CDR2 FYNNEI. The trim removed 6 bases at V and 9 bases at J, leaving 10 bases unmatched. The CDR3 loop reads CASSPAGGLLAQYF. CDR3 nucleotides: TGTGCCAGCAGCCCAGCGGGGGGGTTATTGGCCCAGTACTTC.

This chain connects TRBV2 to TRBJ2-7; D unclear. CDR1 SNHLY and CDR2 FYNNEI come from the germline V gene. The CDR3 loop spans 12 amino acids. V gave up 5 bases and J gave up 6 bases, with 11 bases separating them. The CDR3 region has the DNA TGTGCCAGCAGTATTCAGGCACCCGAGCAGTACTTC. This translates into CASSIQAPEQYF.

The rearrangement links TRBV15 to TRBJ1-5; the D is unclear. The CDR3 runs to 13 residues. Germline V lookup: CDR1 LNHNV, CDR2 YYDKDF (reference sequence). The germline V and J ends were trimmed by 0 bases and 7 bases, with 7 bases remaining between them. CDR3 loop: CATSRELRQPQHF. CDR3 bases: TGTGCCACCAGCAGAGAGCTCCGGCAGCCCCAGCATTTT.

This chain links TRBV25-1 with TRBJ2-3; no reliable D call. Trimming took 4 bases from V and 2 from J, leaving 7 bases between them. This CDR3 has 13 residues. CDR1 and CDR2 from the germline V gene are MGHDK and SYGVNS. The CDR3 bases are TGTGCCAGCAGTGTGTTCATCACAGATACGCAGTATTTT. Translation gives CASSVFITDTQYF.

This clone was detected only once. V and J are TRBV7-9 and TRBJ2-4; perhaps TRBD1 as D (6 bases). Germline-derived CDR1 and CDR2 are SEHNR and FQNEAQ (reference sequence). The CDR3 runs to 17 residues. Trimming removed 2 bases from V and 1 base from J, with 15 bases in between. CDR3 sequence: CASSLTPQTGAKNIQYF. CDR3 nucleotides: TGTGCCAGCAGCTTAACCCCACAAACAGGGGCCAAAAACATTCAGTACTTC.

V usage is TRBV10-3 and J usage is TRBJ2-1, with 10 positions matching TRBD2. CDR3 length: 16 residues. Unmatched junction bases numbered 6, after V lost 0 bases and J lost 7 bases. In germline, CDR1 is ENHRY, CDR2 SYGVKD. The CDR3 is CAISESLAGVRNEQFF. The CDR3, as DNA: TGTGCCATCAGTGAGTCTCTAGCGGGGGTTCGGAATGAGCAGTTCTTC.

The genes are TRBV19 and TRBJ1-2; 7 bases line up with TRBD1. With 5 bases clipped from V and 4 bases from J, the junction kept 7 bases outside the gene matches. CDR1 LNHDA and CDR2 SQIVND come from the germline V gene (reference sequence). The CDR3 totals 14 residues. This CDR3 reads CASSWSGGIYGYTF. CDR3 sequence (DNA): TGTGCCAGTAGTTGGTCAGGGGGTATCTATGGCTACACCTTC.

The chain links TRBV11-3 to TRBJ1-2; 8 positions agree with TRBD1. Germline V gene sequence: CDR1 SGHNT, CDR2 YENEEA. V trimming: 5 bases; J trimming: 8 bases; junction bases outside the gene matches: 7. The CDR3 runs 13 residues. This CDR3 is CASSERTGRGYTF. CDR3 DNA sequence: TGTGCCAGCAGCGAACGGACAGGGAGAGGCTACACCTTC.

The V call is TRBV12-5, the J call TRBJ1-4, with D perhaps matching TRBD1 (6 bases). The CDR3 consists of 17 residues. Trimming pared 5 bases from V and 5 bases from J, leaving 21 bases between. Germline CDR1 and CDR2: LGHNT and FRNRAP. The CDR3 protein is CASGPPPEQGRNEKLFF. The CDR3 bases are TGTGCTAGTGGTCCCCCCCCCGAACAGGGAAGGAATGAAAAACTGTTTTTT.

This clone was seen only a few times. Within the sample, other DNA sequences also encode this same CDR3. V is TRBV5-1 and J is TRBJ1-1; D is unresolved. This CDR3 has 14 residues. Germline V gene sequence: CDR1 SGHRS, CDR2 YFSETQ. The V end was cut by 0 bases, the J end by 0 bases, with 6 bases between. The CDR3 DNA reads TGCGCCAGCAGCTTGGACAGAATGAACACTGAAGCTTTCTTT. This translates into CASSLDRMNTEAFF.